This T cell receptor (beta chain) is from a study of brain T cells in children with intractable seizures. Time point noted: blood from clinic visit 5 months post-surgery; TSC patient then seizure free. Repertoires were generated with immunoSEQ multiplex PCR, while TCRdb's copy carries only in-frame clones and drops some. The table has 300,000 to 400,000 clones, approximately 93% seen once. The germline V and J ends were trimmed by 0 bases and 1 base, with 14 bases remaining between them. Germline loops: CDR1 SGHDT, CDR2 YYEEEE. There are 17 residues in the CDR3. This clonotype was sampled from a boy under three years old with tuberous sclerosis and intractable seizures. The V and J genes are TRBV5-6 and TRBJ2-1, with D possibly being TRBD2 (7 bases). The source material was peripheral blood, sampled 4 to 5 months after surgery. CDR3 region: CASSLGPGGPSYNEQFF. The CDR3 DNA follows: TGTGCCAGCAGCTTGGGGCCGGGGGGCCCTTCCTACAATGAGCAGTTCTTC.